This T cell receptor beta chain emerged from a study of T cell responses to AZD1222 COVID-19 vaccine. Study-wide findings and caveats: Most donors were white British and more were female, and clonal diversity was possibly underestimated.

This CDR3 contains 12 residues. Germline V gene data show CDR1 as KGHSH and CDR2 as LQKENI. Trimming took off 6 bases at V and 5 bases at J, with 10 bases between the two ends. Using immunoSEQ multiplex PCR, the repertoire was profiled, and TCRdb retains in-frame clones only, with some absent. The sample includes approximately 120,000 clones, less than 90% of them seen just once. This clone came up once. As yet, its antigen is unknown. The J gene is TRBJ2-5, the V gene TRBV18; D remains ambiguous. The sample consisted of peripheral blood, taken on day 0 of AZD1222 vaccination. This receptor was obtained from an adult in good health. Written as DNA, the CDR3 is TGTGCCAGCTCCCAAAACGGGGAGACCCAGTACTTC. This codes for CASSQNGETQYF.